These 15 T cell receptor beta chains were all obtained from the same sample, sequenced in a study of graft-versus-host responses after intestinal transplantation. These receptors' targets are unknown. The protocol was immunoSEQ multiplex PCR, while the TCRdb copy is restricted to in-frame clones and leaves out a portion. The sample consists of 80,000 to 90,000 clones, about nine tenths of them appearing once. Sequenced material: unstimulated CD4+ T cells sorted from spleen or lymph node cells, taken before intestinal transplant. These receptors came from a human donor who received an intestinal transplant.

This clone was detected only a few times. This chain uses TRBV7-2 with TRBJ2-7, with TRBD1 matching over 9 bases. V lost 4 bases to trimming and J lost 1 base; unmatched junction nucleotides: 5. CDR3 length: 15 residues. Germline V lookup: CDR1 SGHTA, CDR2 FQGNSA. CDR3 loop: CASSSTGTGSYEQYF. CDR3 DNA sequence: TGTGCCAGCAGCTCGACCGGGACAGGGTCCTACGAGCAGTACTTC.

The chain carries TRBV2 and TRBJ2-3; tentatively, D is TRBD2 (5 bases). V lost 3 bases and J lost 2, with 12 bases in between. Germline CDR1 and CDR2: SNHLY and FYNNEI. The CDR3 runs 15 residues. The CDR3 region has the DNA TGTGCCAGCAGTGATTTGGTGGGAGTCACAGATACGCAGTATTTT. This gives the protein CASSDLVGVTDTQYF.

The J gene is TRBJ2-3, the V gene TRBV9; TRBD1 matches at 9 bases. CDR3 length: 17 amino acids. Trimming took 3 bases from V and 0 from J; bases not matched to a gene: 8. CDR1 and CDR2 (germline): SGDLS, YYNGEE. The CDR3 nucleotides are TGTGCCAGCAGCGCGAGCGCCGGGACAGGGAGCACAGATACGCAGTATTTT. Encoded protein: CASSASAGTGSTDTQYF.

The CDR3 DNA is TGTGCCAGCAGCTCAACCAGGGGGGGACGCACCGGGGAGCTGTTTTTT. Translated: CASSSTRGGRTGELFF. V and J are TRBV7-3 and TRBJ2-2; D may be TRBD1 or TRBD2 (7 bases each). V was cut by 4 bases and J by 4 bases, with 16 bases left in between. Germline V CDR1 and CDR2: SGHTA, FQGTGA. This CDR3 is built from 16 residues.

The chain combines TRBV27 with TRBJ2-2, with D unclear. The V end was cut by 0 bases, the J end by 5 bases, with 7 bases between. The CDR3 runs 14 residues. Per germline, CDR1 MNHEY and CDR2 SMNVEV (reference sequence). CDR3 loop: CASSLSVVTGELFF. The DNA of the CDR3 is TGTGCCAGCAGTTTATCGGTGGTAACCGGGGAGCTGTTTTTT.

The CDR3 coding sequence is TGTGCCAGTAGCCATTTCCGGACAGGGGAGAGGCAGCCCCAGCATTTT. This gives the protein CASSHFRTGERQPQHF. The V call is TRBV19, the J call TRBJ1-5, with 9 bases matching TRBD1. From germline, CDR1 is LNHDA and CDR2 SQIVND (reference sequence). The CDR3 is 16 residues long. V lost 6 bases to trimming and J lost 7 bases; unmatched junction nucleotides: 13. Full variable domain (outside the CDR3, taken from reference TRBV19 and TRBJ1-5): DGGITQSPKYLFRKEGQNVTLSCEQNLNHDAMYWYRQDPGQGLRLIYYSQIVNDFQKGDIAEGYSVSREKKESFPLTVTSAQKNPTAFYLCASSHFRTGERQPQHFGDGTRLSIL.

The rearrangement uses TRBV7-8 and TRBJ1-2; no firm D call. This CDR3 spans 12 amino acids. V was pared by 2 bases and J by 8 bases, with 9 bases between. Germline V gene sequence: CDR1 SGHVS, CDR2 FQNEAQ. The CDR3 DNA reads TGTGCCAGCAGCTTACGGGGAGAGGGCTACACCTTC. Amino acids: CASSLRGEGYTF.

The V gene is TRBV29-1, the J gene TRBJ2-5; D is unresolved. CDR1 and CDR2 (germline): SQVTM, ANQGSEA. The V and J ends lost 0 bases and 4 bases respectively, with 24 bases between them. This CDR3 contains 18 residues. The DNA for the CDR3 is TGCAGCGTTGAAGAGGGTTTCCCGATCGGGCCCGAAGGAGAGACCCAGTACTTC. Protein product: CSVEEGFPIGPEGETQYF.

The V call is TRBV13, the J call TRBJ2-3, with D possibly being TRBD1 (6 bases). The V and J ends lost 5 bases and 6 bases respectively, with 24 bases between them. Germline V gene sequence: CDR1 PRHDT, CDR2 FYEKMQ (reference sequence). The CDR3 has 17 amino acids. CDR3 coding DNA: TGTGCCAGCAGCCAACAAAGTGGGACAAGGGTTCGTGATACGCAGTATTTT. Encoded protein: CASSQQSGTRVRDTQYF.

The V and J genes are TRBV6-6 and TRBJ1-2; D is perhaps TRBD1 (5 bases). V was cut by 11 bases and J by 2 bases, with 21 bases left in between. The CDR3 spans 15 residues. Germline V gives CDR1 MNHNY, CDR2 SVGAGI (reference sequence). CDR3 nucleotide sequence: TGTGCCTTAAATACACAGGCGGGGGGGAACTATGGCTACACCTTC. Its translation: CALNTQAGGNYGYTF.

V and J are TRBV7-2 and TRBJ2-7, with TRBD2 matching 11 bases. J was trimmed by 0 bases and V by 5 bases; bases with no gene match: 9. Germline assignment: CDR1 SGHTA and CDR2 FQGNSA. The CDR3 consists of 17 residues. CDR3 in amino acids: CASSLKILAGDSYEQYF. In nucleotides, the CDR3 is TGTGCCAGCAGCCTGAAGATACTAGCGGGAGACTCCTACGAGCAGTACTTC.

J is TRBJ2-3 and V is TRBV2, with 8 bases aligning to TRBD1. The V gene's germline CDR1 is SNHLY and CDR2 FYNNEI. This CDR3 comprises 14 residues. V lost 8 bases, J lost 3 bases, and 7 bases stayed unmatched. CDR3 DNA sequence: TGTGCCAGCGGGCCTCGACAGGGGACAGATACGCAGTATTTT. Translating gives CASGPRQGTDTQYF.

This clone occurred a few times. The chain combines TRBV7-6 with TRBJ1-5, with TRBD1 matching 9 bases. Per germline, CDR1 SGHVS and CDR2 FNYEAQ. V shed 5 bases and J 5 bases; nucleotides not matched to a gene: 13. This CDR3 comprises 17 residues. The CDR3 sequence is CASSRRPRDRAYQPQHF. The CDR3 DNA follows: TGTGCCAGCAGCCGACGCCCCCGGGACAGGGCCTATCAGCCCCAGCATTTT.

This clone occurred once. The J gene is TRBJ1-2, the V gene TRBV6-5, with a weak D call TRBD1 (5 bases). Germline loops: CDR1 MNHEY, CDR2 SVGAGI. The germline V and J ends were trimmed by 5 bases and 4 bases, with 11 bases remaining between them. The CDR3 is 13 amino acids. CDR3 coding DNA: TGTGCCAGCAGTGGGGAGGGGAGCTATGGCTACACCTTC. It translates to CASSGEGSYGYTF.

This rearrangement joins TRBV9 to TRBJ2-1; D not certain. V was pared by 0 bases and J by 3 bases, with 10 bases between. Germline CDR1 and CDR2: SGDLS and YYNGEE. The CDR3 contains 15 residues. DNA of the CDR3: TGTGCCAGCAGCGTAGAAGGTCTTTACTACAATGAGCAGTTCTTC. It encodes CASSVEGLYYNEQFF. The complete variable domain, with remaining parts taken from reference TRBV9 and TRBJ2-1, reads DSGVTQTPKHLITATGQRVTLRCSPRSGDLSVYWYQQSLDQGLQFLIQYYNGEERAKGNILERFSAQQFPDLHSELNLSSLELGDSALYFCASSVEGLYYNEQFFGPGTRLTVL.